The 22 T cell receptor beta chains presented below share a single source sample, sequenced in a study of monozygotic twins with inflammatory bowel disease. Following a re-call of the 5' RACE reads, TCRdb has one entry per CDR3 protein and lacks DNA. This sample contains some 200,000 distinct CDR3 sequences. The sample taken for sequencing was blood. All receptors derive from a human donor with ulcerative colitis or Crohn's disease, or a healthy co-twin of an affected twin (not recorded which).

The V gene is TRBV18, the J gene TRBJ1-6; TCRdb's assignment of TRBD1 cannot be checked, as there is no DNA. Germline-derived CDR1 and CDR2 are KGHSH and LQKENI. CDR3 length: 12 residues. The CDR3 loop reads CASSSMDRILHF.

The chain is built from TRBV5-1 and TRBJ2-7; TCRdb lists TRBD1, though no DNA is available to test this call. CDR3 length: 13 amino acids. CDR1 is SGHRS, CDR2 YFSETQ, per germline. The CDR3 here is CASSLGGGFEQYF.

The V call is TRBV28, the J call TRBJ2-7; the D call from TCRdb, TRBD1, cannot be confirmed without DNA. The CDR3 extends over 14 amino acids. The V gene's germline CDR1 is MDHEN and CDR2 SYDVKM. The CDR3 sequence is CASRPTGGFGEQYF.

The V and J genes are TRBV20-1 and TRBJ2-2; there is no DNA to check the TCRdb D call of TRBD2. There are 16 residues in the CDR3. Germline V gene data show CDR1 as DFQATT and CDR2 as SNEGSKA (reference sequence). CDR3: CSARGWSSMDTGELFF.

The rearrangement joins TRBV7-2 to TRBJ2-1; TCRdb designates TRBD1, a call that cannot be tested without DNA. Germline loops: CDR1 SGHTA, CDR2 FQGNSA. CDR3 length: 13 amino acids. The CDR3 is CASSPPSVYEQFF.

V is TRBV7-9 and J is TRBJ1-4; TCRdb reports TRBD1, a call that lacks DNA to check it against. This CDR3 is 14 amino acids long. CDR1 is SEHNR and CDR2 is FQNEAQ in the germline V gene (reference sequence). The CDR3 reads CASSLNFPALKLFF.

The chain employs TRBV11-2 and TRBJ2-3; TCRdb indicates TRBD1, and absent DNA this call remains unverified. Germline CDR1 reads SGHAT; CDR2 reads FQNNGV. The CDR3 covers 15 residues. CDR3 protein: CASSSVGQRTDTQYF.

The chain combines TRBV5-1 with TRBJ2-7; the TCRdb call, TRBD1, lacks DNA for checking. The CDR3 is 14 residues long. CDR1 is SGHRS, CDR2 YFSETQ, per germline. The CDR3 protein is CASSFQGGFHEQYF.

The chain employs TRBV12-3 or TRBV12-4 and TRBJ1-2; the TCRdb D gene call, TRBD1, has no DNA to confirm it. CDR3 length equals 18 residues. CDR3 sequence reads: CASSPIRGQGAMSYGYTF.

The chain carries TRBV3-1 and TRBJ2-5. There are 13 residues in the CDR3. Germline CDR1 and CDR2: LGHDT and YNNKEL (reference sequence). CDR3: CASSQVVQETQYF.

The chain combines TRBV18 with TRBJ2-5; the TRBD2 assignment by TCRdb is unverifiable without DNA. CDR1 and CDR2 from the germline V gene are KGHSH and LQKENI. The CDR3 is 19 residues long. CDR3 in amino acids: CASSLYSGTSGSPKETQYF.

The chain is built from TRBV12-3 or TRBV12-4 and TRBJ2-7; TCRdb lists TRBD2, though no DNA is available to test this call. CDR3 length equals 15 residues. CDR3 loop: CASSLVGGLSYEQYF.

The CDR3 loop is CASSLGGLALNEQFF. V and J are TRBV7-2 and TRBJ2-1; TCRdb reports TRBD2, a call that lacks DNA to check it against. Germline V gives CDR1 SGHTA, CDR2 FQGNSA. The CDR3 loop spans 15 amino acids.

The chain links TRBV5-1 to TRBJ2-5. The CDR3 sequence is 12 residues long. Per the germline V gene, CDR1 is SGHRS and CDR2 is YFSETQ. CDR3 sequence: CASSYPQETQYF.

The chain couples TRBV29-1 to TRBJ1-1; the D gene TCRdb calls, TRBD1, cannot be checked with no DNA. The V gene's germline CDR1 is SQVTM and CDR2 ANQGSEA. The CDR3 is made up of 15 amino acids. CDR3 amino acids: CSVDLRGGIDTEAFF.

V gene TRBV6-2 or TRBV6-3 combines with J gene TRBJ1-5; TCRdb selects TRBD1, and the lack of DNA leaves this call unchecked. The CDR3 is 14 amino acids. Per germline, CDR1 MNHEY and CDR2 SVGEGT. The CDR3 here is CASAGTGQNQPQHF.

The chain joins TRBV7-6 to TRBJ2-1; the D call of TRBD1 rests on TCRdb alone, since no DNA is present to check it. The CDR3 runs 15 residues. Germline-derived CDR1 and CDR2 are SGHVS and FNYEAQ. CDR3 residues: CASSLRGGADNEQFF.

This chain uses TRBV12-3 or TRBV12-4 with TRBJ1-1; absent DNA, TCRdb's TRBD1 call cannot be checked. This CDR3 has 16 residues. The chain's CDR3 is CASSPPGQGRMTEAFF.

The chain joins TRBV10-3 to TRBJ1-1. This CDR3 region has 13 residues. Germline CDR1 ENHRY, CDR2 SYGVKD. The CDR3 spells CAISESAAAEAFF.

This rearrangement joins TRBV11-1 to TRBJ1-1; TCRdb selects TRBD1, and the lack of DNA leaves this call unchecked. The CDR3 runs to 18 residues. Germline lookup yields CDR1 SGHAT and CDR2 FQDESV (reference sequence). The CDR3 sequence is CASSLVYQGGKMNTEAFF.

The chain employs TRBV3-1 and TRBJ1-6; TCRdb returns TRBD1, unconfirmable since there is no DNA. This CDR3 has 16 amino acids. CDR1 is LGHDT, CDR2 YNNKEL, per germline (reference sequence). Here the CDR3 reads CASSQGRGTYNSPLHF.

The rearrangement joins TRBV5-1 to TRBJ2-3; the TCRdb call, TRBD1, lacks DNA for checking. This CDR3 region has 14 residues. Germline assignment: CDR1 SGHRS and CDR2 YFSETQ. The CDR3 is CASRGAVGPDTQYF.